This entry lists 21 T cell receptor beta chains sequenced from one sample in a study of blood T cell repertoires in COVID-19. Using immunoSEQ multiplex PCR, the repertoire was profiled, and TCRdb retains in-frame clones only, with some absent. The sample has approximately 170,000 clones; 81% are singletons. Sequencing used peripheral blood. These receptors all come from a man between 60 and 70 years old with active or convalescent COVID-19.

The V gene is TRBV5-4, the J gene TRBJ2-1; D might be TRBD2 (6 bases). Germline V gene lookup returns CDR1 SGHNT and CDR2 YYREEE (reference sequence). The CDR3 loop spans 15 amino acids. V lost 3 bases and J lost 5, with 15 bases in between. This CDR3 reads CASSSLASDHNEQFF. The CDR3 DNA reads TGTGCCAGCAGCTCCCTAGCGTCGGACCACAATGAGCAGTTCTTC.

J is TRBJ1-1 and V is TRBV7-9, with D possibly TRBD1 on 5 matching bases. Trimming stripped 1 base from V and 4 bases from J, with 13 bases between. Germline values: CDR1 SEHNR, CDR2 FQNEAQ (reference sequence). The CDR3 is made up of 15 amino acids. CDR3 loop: CASSLGQGSSTEAFF. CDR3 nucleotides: TGTGCCAGCAGCTTAGGGCAGGGTTCATCCACTGAAGCTTTCTTT. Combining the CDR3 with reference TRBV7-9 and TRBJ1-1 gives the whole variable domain DTGVSQNPRHKITKRGQNVTFRCDPISEHNRLYWYRQTLGQGPEFLTYFQNEAQLEKSRLLSDRFSAERPKGSFSTLEIQRTEQGDSAMYLCASSLGQGSSTEAFFGQGTRLTVV.

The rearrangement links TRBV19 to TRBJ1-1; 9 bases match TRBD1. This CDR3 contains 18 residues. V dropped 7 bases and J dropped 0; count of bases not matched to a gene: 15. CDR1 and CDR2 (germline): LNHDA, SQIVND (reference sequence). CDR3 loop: CASTPHWTGAIMNTEAFF. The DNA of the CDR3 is TGTGCCAGTACCCCCCATTGGACAGGGGCTATTATGAACACTGAAGCTTTCTTT.

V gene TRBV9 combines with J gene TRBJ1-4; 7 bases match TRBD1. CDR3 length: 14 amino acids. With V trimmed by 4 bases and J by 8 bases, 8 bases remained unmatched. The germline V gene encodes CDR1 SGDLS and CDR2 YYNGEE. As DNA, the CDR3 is TGTGCCAGCAGCCCTTCACAGGGGAGGGAAAAACTGTTTTTT. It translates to CASSPSQGREKLFF.

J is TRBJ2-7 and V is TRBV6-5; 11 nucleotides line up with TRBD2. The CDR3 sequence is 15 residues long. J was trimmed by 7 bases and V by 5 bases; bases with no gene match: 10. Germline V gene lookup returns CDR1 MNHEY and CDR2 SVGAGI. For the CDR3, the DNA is TGTGCCAGCAGTCGTCGGACTAGCGGGTGGTTGGAGCAGTACTTC. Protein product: CASSRRTSGWLEQYF.

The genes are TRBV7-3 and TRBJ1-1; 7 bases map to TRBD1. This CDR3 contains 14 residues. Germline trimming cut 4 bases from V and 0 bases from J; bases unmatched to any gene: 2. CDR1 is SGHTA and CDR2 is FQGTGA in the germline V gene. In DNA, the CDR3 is TGTGCCAGCAGCTCGGGACAGCTGAACACTGAAGCTTTCTTT. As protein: CASSSGQLNTEAFF.

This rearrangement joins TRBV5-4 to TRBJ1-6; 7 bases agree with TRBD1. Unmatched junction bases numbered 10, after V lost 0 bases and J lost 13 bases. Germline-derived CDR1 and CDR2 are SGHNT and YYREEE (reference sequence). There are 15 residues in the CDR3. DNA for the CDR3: TGTGCCAGCAGCTTGGACGGCAGGGGGTCCTTCCCCCTCCACTTT. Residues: CASSLDGRGSFPLHF.

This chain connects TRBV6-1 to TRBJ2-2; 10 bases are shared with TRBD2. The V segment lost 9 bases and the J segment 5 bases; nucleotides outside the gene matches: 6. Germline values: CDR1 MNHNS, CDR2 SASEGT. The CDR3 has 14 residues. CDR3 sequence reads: CASKTSGITGELFF. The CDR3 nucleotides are TGTGCCAGTAAAACTAGCGGGATAACCGGGGAGCTGTTTTTT.

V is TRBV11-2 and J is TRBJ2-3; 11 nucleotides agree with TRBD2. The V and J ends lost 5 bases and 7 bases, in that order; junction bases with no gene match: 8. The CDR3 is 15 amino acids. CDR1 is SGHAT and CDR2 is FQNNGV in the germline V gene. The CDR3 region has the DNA TGTGCCAGCAGCAACCTAGCGGGAGGAAGGAATACGCAGTATTTT. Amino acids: CASSNLAGGRNTQYF.

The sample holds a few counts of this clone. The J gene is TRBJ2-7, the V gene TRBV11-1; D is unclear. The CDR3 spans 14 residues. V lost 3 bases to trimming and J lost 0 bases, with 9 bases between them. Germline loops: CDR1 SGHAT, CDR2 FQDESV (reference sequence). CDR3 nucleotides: TGTGCCAGCAGCTTGGAGTTGACCTCCTACGAGCAGTACTTC. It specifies CASSLELTSYEQYF.

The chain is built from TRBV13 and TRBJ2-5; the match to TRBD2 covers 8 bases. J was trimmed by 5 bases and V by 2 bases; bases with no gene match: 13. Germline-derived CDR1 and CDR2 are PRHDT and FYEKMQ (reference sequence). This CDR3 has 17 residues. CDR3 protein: CASSLNPGRAGYETQYF. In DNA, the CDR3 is TGTGCCAGCAGCTTAAATCCCGGGAGGGCCGGGTATGAGACCCAGTACTTC.

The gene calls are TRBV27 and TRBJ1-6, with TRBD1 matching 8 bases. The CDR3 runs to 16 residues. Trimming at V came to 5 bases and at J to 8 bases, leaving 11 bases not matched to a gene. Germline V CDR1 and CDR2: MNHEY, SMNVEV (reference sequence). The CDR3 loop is CASSPSGQGPYSPLHF. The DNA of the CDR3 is TGTGCCAGCAGTCCCAGCGGACAGGGCCCATATTCACCCCTCCACTTT.

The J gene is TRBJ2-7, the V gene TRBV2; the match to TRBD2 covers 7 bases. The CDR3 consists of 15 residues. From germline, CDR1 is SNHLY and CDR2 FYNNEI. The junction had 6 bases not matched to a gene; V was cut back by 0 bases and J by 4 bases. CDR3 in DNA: TGTGCCAGCAGTGAAGCGCTGCGGGAGTTTTACGAGCAGTACTTC. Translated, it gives CASSEALREFYEQYF.

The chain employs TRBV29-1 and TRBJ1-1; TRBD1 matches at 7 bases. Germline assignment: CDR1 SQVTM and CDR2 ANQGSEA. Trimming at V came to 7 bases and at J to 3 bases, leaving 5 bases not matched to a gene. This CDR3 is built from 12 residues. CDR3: CSAGDRDTEAFF. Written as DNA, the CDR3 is TGCAGCGCCGGCGACAGGGACACTGAAGCTTTCTTT.

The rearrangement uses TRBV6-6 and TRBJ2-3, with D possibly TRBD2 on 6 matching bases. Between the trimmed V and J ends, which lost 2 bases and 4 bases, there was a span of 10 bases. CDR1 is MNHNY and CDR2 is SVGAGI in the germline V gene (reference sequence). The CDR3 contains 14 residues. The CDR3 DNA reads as TGTGCCAGCAGTTACCGGGGGTTAGCAGATACGCAGTATTTT. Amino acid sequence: CASSYRGLADTQYF.

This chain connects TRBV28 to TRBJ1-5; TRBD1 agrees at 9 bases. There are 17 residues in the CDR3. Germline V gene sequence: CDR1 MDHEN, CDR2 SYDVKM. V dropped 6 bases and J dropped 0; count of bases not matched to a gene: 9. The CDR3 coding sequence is TGTGCCAGCAGGACCGGGACAGGGATTTATAGCAATCAGCCCCAGCATTTT. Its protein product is CASRTGTGIYSNQPQHF.

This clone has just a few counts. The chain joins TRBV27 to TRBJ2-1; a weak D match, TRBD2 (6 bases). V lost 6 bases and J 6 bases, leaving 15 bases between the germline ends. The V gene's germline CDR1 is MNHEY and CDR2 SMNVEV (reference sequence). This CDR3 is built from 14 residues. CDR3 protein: CASRTSKLTNEQFF. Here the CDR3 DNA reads TGTGCCAGCAGGACTAGTAAGTTGACCAATGAGCAGTTCTTC.

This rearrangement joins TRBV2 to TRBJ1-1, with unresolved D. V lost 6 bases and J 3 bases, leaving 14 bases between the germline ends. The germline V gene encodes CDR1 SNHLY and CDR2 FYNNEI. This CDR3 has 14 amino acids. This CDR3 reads CASSPQAVDTEAFF. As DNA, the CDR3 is TGTGCCAGCAGCCCGCAAGCCGTTGACACTGAAGCTTTCTTT. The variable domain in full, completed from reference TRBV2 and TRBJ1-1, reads EPEVTQTPSHQVTQMGQEVILRCVPISNHLYFYWYRQILGQKVEFLVSFYNNEISEKSEIFDDQFSVERPDGSNFTLKIRSTKLEDSAMYFCASSPQAVDTEAFFGQGTRLTVV.

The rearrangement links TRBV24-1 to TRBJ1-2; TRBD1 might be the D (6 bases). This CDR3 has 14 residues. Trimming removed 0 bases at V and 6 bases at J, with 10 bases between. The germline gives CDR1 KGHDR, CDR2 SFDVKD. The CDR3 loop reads CATSDLRQDHGYTF. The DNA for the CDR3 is TGTGCCACCAGTGATTTGCGACAGGACCATGGCTACACCTTC.

The CDR3 reads CASNPLSGGAYEQYF. The DNA for the CDR3 is TGTGCCAGCAACCCCCTCAGCGGGGGAGCCTACGAGCAGTACTTC. This sequence joins TRBV2 and TRBJ2-7, with 8 bases identical to TRBD2. Germline CDR1 SNHLY, CDR2 FYNNEI. CDR3 length: 15 amino acids. Trimming at V came to 7 bases and at J to 2 bases, leaving 10 bases not matched to a gene.

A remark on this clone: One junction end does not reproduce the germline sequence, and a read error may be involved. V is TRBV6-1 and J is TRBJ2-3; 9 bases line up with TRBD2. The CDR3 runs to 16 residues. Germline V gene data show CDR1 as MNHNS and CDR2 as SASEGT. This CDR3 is CASSEANRLAVKILGF. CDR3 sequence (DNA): TGTGCCAGCAGTGAAGCGAATAGACTAGCGGTGAAAATACTGGGTTTT.